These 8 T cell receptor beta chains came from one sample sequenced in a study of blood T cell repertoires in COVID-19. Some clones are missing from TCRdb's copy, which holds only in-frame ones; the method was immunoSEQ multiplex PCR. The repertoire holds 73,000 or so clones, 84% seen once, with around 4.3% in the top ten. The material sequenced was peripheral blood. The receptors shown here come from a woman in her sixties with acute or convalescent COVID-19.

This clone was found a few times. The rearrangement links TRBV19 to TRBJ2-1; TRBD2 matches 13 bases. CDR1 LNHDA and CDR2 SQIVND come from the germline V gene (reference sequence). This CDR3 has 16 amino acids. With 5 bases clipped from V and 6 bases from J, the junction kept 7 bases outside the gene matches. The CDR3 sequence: CASSPGTSGVVNEQFF. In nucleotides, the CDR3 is TGTGCCAGTAGTCCCGGGACTAGCGGGGTCGTCAATGAGCAGTTCTTC.

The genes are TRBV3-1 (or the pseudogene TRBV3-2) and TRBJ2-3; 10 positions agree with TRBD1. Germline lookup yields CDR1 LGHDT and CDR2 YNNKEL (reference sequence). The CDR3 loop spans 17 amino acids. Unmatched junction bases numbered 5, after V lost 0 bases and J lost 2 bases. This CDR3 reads CASSQEGTGENTDTQYF. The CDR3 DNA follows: TGTGCCAGCAGCCAAGAGGGGACAGGGGAAAACACAGATACGCAGTATTTT.

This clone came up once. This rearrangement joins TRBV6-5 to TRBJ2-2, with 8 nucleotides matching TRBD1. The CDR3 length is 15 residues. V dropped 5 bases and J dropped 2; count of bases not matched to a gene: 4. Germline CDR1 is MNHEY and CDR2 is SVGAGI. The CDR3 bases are TGTGCCAGCAGTCACGGACAGGGTAACACCGGGGAGCTGTTTTTT. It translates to CASSHGQGNTGELFF.

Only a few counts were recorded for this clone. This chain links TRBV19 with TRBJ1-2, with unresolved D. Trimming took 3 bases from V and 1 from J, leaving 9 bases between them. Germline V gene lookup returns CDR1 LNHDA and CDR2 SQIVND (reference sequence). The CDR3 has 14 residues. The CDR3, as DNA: TGTGCCAGTAGTATCGGGGTCAGTAACTATGGCTACACCTTC. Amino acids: CASSIGVSNYGYTF.

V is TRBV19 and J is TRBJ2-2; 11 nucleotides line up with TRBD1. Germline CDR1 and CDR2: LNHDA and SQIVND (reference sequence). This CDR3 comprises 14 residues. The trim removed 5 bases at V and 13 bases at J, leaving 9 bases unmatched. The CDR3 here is CASSSRTGGFGLFF. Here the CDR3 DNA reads TGTGCCAGTAGTTCCCGGACAGGGGGCTTCGGGCTGTTTTTT.

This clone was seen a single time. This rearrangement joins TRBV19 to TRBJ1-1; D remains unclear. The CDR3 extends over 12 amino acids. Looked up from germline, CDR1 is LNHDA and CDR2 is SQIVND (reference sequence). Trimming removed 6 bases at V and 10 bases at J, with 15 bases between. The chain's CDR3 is CASRASGGSAFF. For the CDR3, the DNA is TGTGCCAGTAGAGCCTCCGGAGGGTCAGCTTTCTTT.

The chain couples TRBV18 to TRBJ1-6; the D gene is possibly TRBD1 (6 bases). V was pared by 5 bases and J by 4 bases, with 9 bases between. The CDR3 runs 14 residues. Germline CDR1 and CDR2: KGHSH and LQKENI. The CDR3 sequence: CASSSGAYNSPLHF. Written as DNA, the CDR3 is TGTGCCAGCTCATCAGGGGCTTATAATTCACCCCTCCACTTT.

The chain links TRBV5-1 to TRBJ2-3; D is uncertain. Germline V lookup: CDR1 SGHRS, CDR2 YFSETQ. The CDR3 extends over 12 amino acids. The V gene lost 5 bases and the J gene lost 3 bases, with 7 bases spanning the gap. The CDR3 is CASRSGTDTQYF. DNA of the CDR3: TGCGCCAGCAGGTCAGGAACAGATACGCAGTATTTT. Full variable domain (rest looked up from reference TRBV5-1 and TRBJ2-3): KAGVTQTPRYLIKTRGQQVTLSCSPISGHRSVSWYQQTPGQGLQFLFEYFSETQRNKGNFPGRFSGRQFSNSRSEMNVSTLELGDSALYLCASRSGTDTQYFGPGTRLTVL.